This paragraph covers one T cell receptor (beta chain) sequence. Antigen specificity is unknown. J gave up 0 bases and V 8 bases, and 0 bases lay outside the gene matches. CDR1 and CDR2 (germline): SQVTM, ANQGSEA. The CDR3 consists of 12 residues. The run of the v3.0 immunoSEQ assay was at survey level. Only in-frame clones appear in the TCRdb table, and some are missing; sequencing was by immunoSEQ multiplex PCR. The sample lists some 35,000 clones; around 82% were seen once. Sampling of each donor yielded at least one pre-ART PBMC sample and at least two post-ART PBMC samples. About 1-11 million cryopreserved PBMC were held in samples before DNA extraction. This entry comes from a study of long-term antiretroviral therapy in people with HIV. Findings and limits, study-wide: Repertoire composition at all time points was dominated by clones that had expanded before ART. Information on adherence, resistance and therapy changes was unavailable.

This receptor was obtained from a man younger than 30 with HIV. The J gene is TRBJ2-1, the V gene TRBV29-1, with 8 bases identical to TRBD2. Material: unsorted PBMCs, obtained 0.4 years before starting antiretroviral therapy. The CDR3 sequence is CSSGGSYNEQFF. In nucleotides, the CDR3 is TGCAGCAGCGGGGGCTCCTACAATGAGCAGTTCTTC.